The clone carrying this T cell receptor (beta chain) was recorded many times. Its antigen is not known. As to time point: newly diagnosed GD, antithyroid drugs for less than 3 months. PBMC RNA served as the TCR library source. By American Thyroid Association guidelines, Graves' disease was diagnosed in the cohort. The germline CDR1 and CDR2 sequences are ENHRY and SYGVKD. V was clipped by 8 bases and J by 8 bases, with 13 bases between them. CDR3 length: 13 amino acids. These data originate in a study of regulatory T cells in long-lasting Graves disease. The study's findings and limits: Analyses excluded thyroid tissue, covering peripheral blood alone. New patients shared fewer public clonotypes (over 900) than persistent patients did (roughly 2,600).

The TCR beta library used iRepertoire HTBI primers with Arm-PCR amplification of CDR3. From the multiplex PCR reads, TCRdb called clonotypes with MiXCR, one entry per CDR3 protein. The sample lists roughly 350,000 distinct CDR3 sequences, around 15% occurring once. The same data also contributed to another study, on T cells in Graves' hyperthyroidism and ophthalmopathy. As that report states: An initial round of RT-PCR targeting the TCR CDR3 relied on the HTBI primer set.

The rearrangement links TRBV10-3 to TRBJ1-6; D may be TRBD1 (5 bases). The sequence came from a man aged 40-49 years with Graves disease. The sequenced sample was peripheral blood mononuclear cells (PBMCs), obtained at new diagnosis, from a patient treated with antithyroid drugs. In nucleotides, the CDR3 is TGTGCCATCCGGGACGCTATTGATTCACCCCTCCACTTT. Protein sequence: CAIRDAIDSPLHF.